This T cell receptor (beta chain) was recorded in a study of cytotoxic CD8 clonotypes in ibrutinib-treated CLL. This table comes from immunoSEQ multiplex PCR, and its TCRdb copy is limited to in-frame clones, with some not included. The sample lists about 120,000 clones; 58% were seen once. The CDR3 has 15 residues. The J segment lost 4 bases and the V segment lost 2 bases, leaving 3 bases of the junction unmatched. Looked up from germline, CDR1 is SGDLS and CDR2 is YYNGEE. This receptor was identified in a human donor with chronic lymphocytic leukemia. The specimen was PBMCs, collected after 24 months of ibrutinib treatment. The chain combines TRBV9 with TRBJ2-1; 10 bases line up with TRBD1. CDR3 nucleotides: TGTGCCAGCAGCGTCCGACAGGGGGCTTACAATGAGCAGTTCTTC. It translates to CASSVRQGAYNEQFF.